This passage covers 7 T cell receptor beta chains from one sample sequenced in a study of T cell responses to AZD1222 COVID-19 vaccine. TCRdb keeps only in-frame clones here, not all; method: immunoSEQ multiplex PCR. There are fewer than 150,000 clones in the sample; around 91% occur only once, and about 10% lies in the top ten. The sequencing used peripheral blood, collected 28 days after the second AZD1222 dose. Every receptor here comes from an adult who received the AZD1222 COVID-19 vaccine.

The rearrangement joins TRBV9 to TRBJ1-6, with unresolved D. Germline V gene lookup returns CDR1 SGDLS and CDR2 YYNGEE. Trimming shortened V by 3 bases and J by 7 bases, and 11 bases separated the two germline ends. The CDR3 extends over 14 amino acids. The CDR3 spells CASSDTPENSPLHF. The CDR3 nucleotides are TGTGCCAGCAGCGACACTCCAGAGAATTCACCCCTCCACTTT.

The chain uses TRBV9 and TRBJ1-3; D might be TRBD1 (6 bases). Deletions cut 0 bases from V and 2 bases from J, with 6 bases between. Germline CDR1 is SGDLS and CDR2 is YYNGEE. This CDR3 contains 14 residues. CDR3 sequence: CASSVAGAGNTIYF. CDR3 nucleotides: TGTGCCAGCAGCGTAGCAGGGGCTGGAAACACCATATATTTT.

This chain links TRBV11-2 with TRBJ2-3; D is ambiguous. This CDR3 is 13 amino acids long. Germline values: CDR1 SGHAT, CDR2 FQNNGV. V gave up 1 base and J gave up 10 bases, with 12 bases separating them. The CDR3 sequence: CASSLAYAAAQYF. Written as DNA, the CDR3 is TGTGCCAGCAGCTTAGCCTACGCGGCAGCGCAGTATTTT.

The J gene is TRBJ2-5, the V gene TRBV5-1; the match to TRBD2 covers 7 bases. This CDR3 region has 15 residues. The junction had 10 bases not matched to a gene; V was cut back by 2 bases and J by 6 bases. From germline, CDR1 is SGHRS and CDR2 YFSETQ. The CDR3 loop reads CASSLGLVKEKTQYF. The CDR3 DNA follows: TGCGCCAGCAGCTTAGGACTAGTAAAGGAGAAGACCCAGTACTTC.

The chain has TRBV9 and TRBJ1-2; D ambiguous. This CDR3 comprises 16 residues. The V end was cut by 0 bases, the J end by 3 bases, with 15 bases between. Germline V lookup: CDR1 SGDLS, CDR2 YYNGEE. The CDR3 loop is CASSVGPASRDYGYTF. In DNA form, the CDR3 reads TGTGCCAGCAGCGTAGGCCCAGCTAGTAGGGACTATGGCTACACCTTC.

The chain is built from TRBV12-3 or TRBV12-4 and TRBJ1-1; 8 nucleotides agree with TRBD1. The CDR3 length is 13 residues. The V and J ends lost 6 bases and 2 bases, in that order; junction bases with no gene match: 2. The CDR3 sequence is CASRTGVNTEAFF. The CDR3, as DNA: TGTGCCAGCAGGACAGGGGTTAACACTGAAGCTTTCTTT.

In DNA form, the CDR3 reads TGTGCCAGCAGTTCCCCTGGACATCTTAATGGCTACACCTTC. This gives the protein CASSSPGHLNGYTF. The chain employs TRBV28 and TRBJ1-2; D is possibly TRBD1 (5 bases). The CDR3 sequence is 14 residues long. V dropped 4 bases and J dropped 6 bases, with 15 bases sitting between them. In germline, CDR1 is MDHEN, CDR2 SYDVKM.